The 16 T cell receptor beta chains listed next were all sequenced from one sample in a study of CD8+ T cells in alopecia areata. Extracted RNA was reverse transcribed into cDNA, the sequencing template. Sequencing was performed with immunoSEQ multiplex PCR; in TCRdb, only in-frame clones are kept and a portion is missing. Here the sample spans 190,000 or so clones, roughly three fifths being singletons. The treatment is: oral pan-JAK inhibitor, 5-10 mg twice daily. The source was CD8+ T cells sorted from blood, collected at week 24, from a patient treated with tofacitinib. These receptors were obtained from a human donor with alopecia areata.

As regards this clone: A read error may account for a junction end that differs from germline. This chain joins TRBV25-1 and TRBJ1-1; D unclear. The CDR3 loop spans 8 amino acids. From germline, CDR1 is MGHDK and CDR2 SYGVNS. The CDR3 spells CASTEAFF. CDR3 sequence (DNA): TGTGCCAGCACTGAAGCTTTCTTT.

The chain has TRBV7-2 and TRBJ1-5; D is unclear. The germline V and J ends were trimmed by 5 bases and 4 bases, with 9 bases remaining between them. This CDR3 has 13 amino acids. Germline-derived CDR1 and CDR2 are SGHTA and FQGNSA. For the CDR3, the DNA is TGTGCCAGCAGCGTGACGGTGAATCAGCCCCAGCATTTT. Protein: CASSVTVNQPQHF.

This clone was seen a handful of times. CDR3 coding DNA: TGTGCCAGCAGCTTAACACGGGGGGCAGGACCCCGGTACGAGCAGTACTTC. It codes for CASSLTRGAGPRYEQYF. This chain connects TRBV7-9 to TRBJ2-7; D might be TRBD2 (7 bases). V gave up 2 bases and J gave up 4 bases, with 21 bases separating them. Per germline, CDR1 SEHNR and CDR2 FQNEAQ (reference sequence). This CDR3 spans 17 amino acids.

The chain recombines TRBV7-8 with TRBJ2-1, with unresolved D. This CDR3 has 14 residues. V was pared by 5 bases and J by 7 bases, with 15 bases between. CDR1 is SGHVS, CDR2 FQNEAQ, per germline. The CDR3 loop is CASSPGPPENEQFF. CDR3 DNA: TGTGCCAGCAGCCCCGGTCCCCCCGAGAATGAGCAGTTCTTC.

The chain has TRBV15 and TRBJ1-3; D might be TRBD1 (5 bases). Between the trimmed V and J ends, which lost 5 bases and 2 bases, there was a span of 10 bases. This CDR3 has 14 residues. Germline V gives CDR1 LNHNV, CDR2 YYDKDF (reference sequence). The CDR3 DNA is TGTGCCACCAGCGGCCGGGGGGCTGGAAACACCATATATTTT. Its protein is CATSGRGAGNTIYF.

This chain joins TRBV5-6 and TRBJ1-6; D unresolved. Germline lookup yields CDR1 SGHDT and CDR2 YYEEEE. Trimming left V 0 bases short and J 10 bases short, with 5 bases between. The CDR3 is 12 residues long. In nucleotides, the CDR3 is TGTGCCAGCAGCTTGGGAACCTCACCCCTCCACTTT. It specifies CASSLGTSPLHF.

The genes are TRBV19 and TRBJ2-3; 7 bases match TRBD1. With V trimmed by 2 bases and J by 1 base, 15 bases remained unmatched. Per the germline V gene, CDR1 is LNHDA and CDR2 is SQIVND (reference sequence). The CDR3 loop spans 19 amino acids. The CDR3 loop reads CASSIRGRRVHSRTDTQYF. CDR3 coding DNA: TGTGCCAGTAGTATAAGGGGGCGAAGGGTTCATTCTCGCACAGATACGCAGTATTTT.

This clone has just a few counts. The V gene is TRBV18, the J gene TRBJ1-1; tentatively, D is TRBD1 (5 bases). The germline V and J ends were trimmed by 1 base and 1 base, with 16 bases remaining between them. Germline CDR1 is KGHSH and CDR2 is LQKENI. The length of the CDR3 is 17 residues. The CDR3 is CASSPLRNLTGNTEAFF. The CDR3 DNA is TGTGCCAGCTCACCACTACGCAACCTCACAGGGAACACTGAAGCTTTCTTT.

This clone was seen a handful of times. V and J are TRBV25-1 and TRBJ2-7; tentative D call: TRBD2 (6 bases). Germline lookup yields CDR1 MGHDK and CDR2 SYGVNS. The V end was cut by 2 bases, the J end by 6 bases, with 11 bases between. CDR3 length: 13 amino acids. The CDR3 sequence is CASSERPGSEQYF. The CDR3 region has the DNA TGTGCCAGCAGTGAAAGGCCCGGGAGCGAGCAGTACTTC.

V and J are TRBV5-1 and TRBJ1-1, with D unresolved. The CDR3 has 15 residues. The ends were cut back, 0 bases at V and 5 bases at J, with 14 bases in the middle. CDR1 SGHRS and CDR2 YFSETQ come from the germline V gene. The DNA for the CDR3 is TGCGCCAGCAGCTTGGGCCAAAGCGGGGAGACTGAAGCTTTCTTT. Translated: CASSLGQSGETEAFF.

This chain links TRBV7-4 with TRBJ1-1, with a weak D call TRBD1 (5 bases). The CDR3 consists of 14 residues. V was pared by 5 bases and J by 3 bases, with 13 bases between. Germline V gene data show CDR1 as SGHVT and CDR2 as SQSDAQ. The CDR3 region has the DNA TGTGCCAGCAGCCCCCTCGGGGGGGACACTGAAGCTTTCTTT. Its protein product is CASSPLGGDTEAFF. Full variable domain (missing parts from reference TRBV7-4 and TRBJ1-1): GAGVSQSPRYKVAKRGRDVALRCDSISGHVTLYWYRQTLGQGSEVLTYSQSDAQRDKSGRPSGRFSAERPERSVSTLKIQRTEQGDSAVYLCASSPLGGDTEAFFGQGTRLTVV.

The chain has TRBV15 and TRBJ2-5; weak D call: TRBD1 (5 bases). In germline, CDR1 is LNHNV, CDR2 YYDKDF (reference sequence). The ends were cut back, 4 bases at V and 0 bases at J, with 9 bases in the middle. This CDR3 has 14 amino acids. CDR3 sequence (DNA): TGTGCCACCAGCACCCGACAGTACCAAGAGACCCAGTACTTC. It is translated as CATSTRQYQETQYF.

The chain combines TRBV5-1 with TRBJ2-5; TRBD2 is a possible D gene (5 bases). V gave up 4 bases and J gave up 4 bases, with 8 bases separating them. The CDR3 length is 12 residues. The germline V gene encodes CDR1 SGHRS and CDR2 YFSETQ. The CDR3 here is CASSQDSETQYF. In DNA form, the CDR3 reads TGCGCCAGCAGCCAGGACTCAGAGACCCAGTACTTC.

For the CDR3, the DNA is TGCAGCGTTAGAGTTTACACTGAAGCTTTCTTT. Its protein is CSVRVYTEAFF. The chain carries TRBV29-1 and TRBJ1-1; D is ambiguous. Germline-derived CDR1 and CDR2 are SQVTM and ANQGSEA. The CDR3 has 11 residues. V dropped 5 bases and J dropped 3 bases, with 7 bases sitting between them.

The chain combines TRBV5-6 with TRBJ1-2; D uncertain. Germline CDR1 SGHDT, CDR2 YYEEEE. Trimming stripped 2 bases from V and 0 bases from J, with 8 bases between. This CDR3 comprises 14 residues. Written as DNA, the CDR3 is TGTGCCAGCAGCTTAAGGACCACTAACTATGGCTACACCTTC. The encoded protein is CASSLRTTNYGYTF.

This chain connects TRBV18 to TRBJ2-5; D not certain. CDR1 and CDR2 from the germline V gene are KGHSH and LQKENI. This CDR3 comprises 16 residues. Trimming took 0 bases from V and 1 from J, leaving 12 bases between them. DNA of the CDR3: TGTGCCAGCTCACCACCGTTCACAGTGACCCAAGAGACCCAGTACTTC. Encoded protein: CASSPPFTVTQETQYF.